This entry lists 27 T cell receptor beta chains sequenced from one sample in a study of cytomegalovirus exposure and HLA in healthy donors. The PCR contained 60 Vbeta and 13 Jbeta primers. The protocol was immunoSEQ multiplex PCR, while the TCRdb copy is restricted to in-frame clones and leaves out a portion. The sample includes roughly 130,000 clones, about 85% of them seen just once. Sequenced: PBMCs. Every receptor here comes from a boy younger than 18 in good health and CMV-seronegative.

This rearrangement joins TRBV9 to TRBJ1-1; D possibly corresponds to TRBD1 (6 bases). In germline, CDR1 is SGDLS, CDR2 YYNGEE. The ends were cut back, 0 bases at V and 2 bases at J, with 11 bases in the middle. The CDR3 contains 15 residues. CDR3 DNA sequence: TGTGCCAGCAGCGTAGACAGGGCTTCAAACACTGAAGCTTTCTTT. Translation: CASSVDRASNTEAFF.

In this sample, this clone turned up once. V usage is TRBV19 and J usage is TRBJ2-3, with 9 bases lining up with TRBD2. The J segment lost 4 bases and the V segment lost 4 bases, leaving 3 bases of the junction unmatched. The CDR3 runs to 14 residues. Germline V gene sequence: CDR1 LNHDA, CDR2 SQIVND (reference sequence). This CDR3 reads CASSTGLAADTQYF. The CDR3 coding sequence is TGTGCCAGTAGTACGGGACTAGCAGCAGATACGCAGTATTTT.

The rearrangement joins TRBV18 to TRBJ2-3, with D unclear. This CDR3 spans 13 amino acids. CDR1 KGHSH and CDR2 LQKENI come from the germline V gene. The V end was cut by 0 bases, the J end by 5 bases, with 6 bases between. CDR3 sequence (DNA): TGTGCCAGCTCACCACCAGGCGGAGATACGCAGTATTTT. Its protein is CASSPPGGDTQYF.

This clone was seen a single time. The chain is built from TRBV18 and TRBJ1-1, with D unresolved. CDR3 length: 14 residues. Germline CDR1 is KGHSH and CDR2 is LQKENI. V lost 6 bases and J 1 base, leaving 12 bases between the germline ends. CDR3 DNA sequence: TGTGCCAGCTCTCCCTTCGAGGGGAACACTGAAGCTTTCTTT. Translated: CASSPFEGNTEAFF. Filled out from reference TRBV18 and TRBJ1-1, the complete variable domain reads NAGVMQNPRHLVRRRGQEARLRCSPMKGHSHVYWYRQLPEEGLKFMVYLQKENIIDESGMPKERFSAEFPKEGPSILRIQQVVRGDSAAYFCASSPFEGNTEAFFGQGTRLTVV.

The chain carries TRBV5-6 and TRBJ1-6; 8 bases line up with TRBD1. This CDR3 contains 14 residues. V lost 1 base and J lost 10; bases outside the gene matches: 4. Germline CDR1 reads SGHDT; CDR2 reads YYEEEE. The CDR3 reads CASSLQGANSPLHF. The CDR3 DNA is TGTGCCAGCAGCTTGCAGGGGGCGAACTCACCCCTCCACTTT.

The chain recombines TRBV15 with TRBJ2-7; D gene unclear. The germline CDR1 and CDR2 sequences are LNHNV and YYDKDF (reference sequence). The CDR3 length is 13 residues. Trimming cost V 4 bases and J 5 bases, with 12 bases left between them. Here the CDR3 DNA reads TGTGCCACCAGCATAACAAAACCCCACGAGCAGTACTTC. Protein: CATSITKPHEQYF.

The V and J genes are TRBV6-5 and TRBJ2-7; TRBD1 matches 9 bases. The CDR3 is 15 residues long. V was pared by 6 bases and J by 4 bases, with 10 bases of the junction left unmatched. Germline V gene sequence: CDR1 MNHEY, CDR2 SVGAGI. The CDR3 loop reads CASRVDRGRSYEQYF. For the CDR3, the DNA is TGTGCCAGCAGGGTGGACAGGGGAAGGTCGTACGAGCAGTACTTC.

CDR3 amino acids: CASSPGQGGTEAFF. Here the CDR3 DNA reads TGCGCCAGCAGCCCGGGACAGGGTGGCACTGAAGCTTTCTTT. The rearrangement uses TRBV5-1 and TRBJ1-1; TRBD1 aligns across 9 bases. CDR3 length: 14 residues. The germline V gene encodes CDR1 SGHRS and CDR2 YFSETQ. After removal of 4 bases from V and 4 bases from J, the junction contained 5 bases not matched to a gene. The full variable domain, its missing parts supplied by reference TRBV5-1 and TRBJ1-1, is KAGVTQTPRYLIKTRGQQVTLSCSPISGHRSVSWYQQTPGQGLQFLFEYFSETQRNKGNFPGRFSGRQFSNSRSEMNVSTLELGDSALYLCASSPGQGGTEAFFGQGTRLTVV.

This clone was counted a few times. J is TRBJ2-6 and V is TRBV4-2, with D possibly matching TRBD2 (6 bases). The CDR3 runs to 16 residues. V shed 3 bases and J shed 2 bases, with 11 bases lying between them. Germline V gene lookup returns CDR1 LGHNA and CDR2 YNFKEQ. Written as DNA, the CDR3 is TGTGCCAGCAGCCACGCCTCGGGGGCTGGGGCCAACGTCCTGACTTTC. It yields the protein CASSHASGAGANVLTF.

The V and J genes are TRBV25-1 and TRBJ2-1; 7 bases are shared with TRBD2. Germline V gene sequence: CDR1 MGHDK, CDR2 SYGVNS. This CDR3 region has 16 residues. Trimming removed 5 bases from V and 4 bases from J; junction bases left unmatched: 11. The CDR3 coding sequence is TGTGCCAGCAGTTCTGCCGGGACTAAAACGTACAATGAGCAGTTCTTC. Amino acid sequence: CASSSAGTKTYNEQFF.

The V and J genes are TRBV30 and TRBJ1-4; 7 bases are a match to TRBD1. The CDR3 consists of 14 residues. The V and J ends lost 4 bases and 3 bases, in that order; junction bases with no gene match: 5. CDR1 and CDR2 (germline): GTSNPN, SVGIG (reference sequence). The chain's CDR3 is CAWNRQGANEKLFF. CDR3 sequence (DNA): TGTGCCTGGAACAGACAGGGAGCTAATGAAAAACTGTTTTTT.

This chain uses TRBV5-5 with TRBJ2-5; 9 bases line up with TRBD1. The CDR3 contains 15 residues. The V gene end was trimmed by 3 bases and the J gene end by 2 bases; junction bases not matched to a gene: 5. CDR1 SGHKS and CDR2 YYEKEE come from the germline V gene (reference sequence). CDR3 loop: CASSSLQGAQETQYF. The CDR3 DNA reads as TGTGCCAGCAGCTCATTACAGGGGGCGCAAGAGACCCAGTACTTC. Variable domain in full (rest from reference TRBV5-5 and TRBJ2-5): DAGVTQSPTHLIKTRGQQVTLRCSPISGHKSVSWYQQVLGQGPQFIFQYYEKEERGRGNFPDRFSARQFPNYSSELNVNALLLGDSALYLCASSSLQGAQETQYFGPGTRLLVL.

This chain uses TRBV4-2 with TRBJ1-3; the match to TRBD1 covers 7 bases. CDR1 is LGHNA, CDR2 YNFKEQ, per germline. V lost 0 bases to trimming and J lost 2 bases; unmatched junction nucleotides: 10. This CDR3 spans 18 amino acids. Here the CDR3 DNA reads TGTGCCAGCAGCCAAGAGTCTACAGGGGAAAGGACTGGAAACACCATATATTTT. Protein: CASSQESTGERTGNTIYF.

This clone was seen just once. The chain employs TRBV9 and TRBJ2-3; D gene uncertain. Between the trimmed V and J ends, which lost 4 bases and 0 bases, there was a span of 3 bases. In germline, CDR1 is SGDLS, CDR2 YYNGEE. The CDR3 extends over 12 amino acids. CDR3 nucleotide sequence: TGTGCCAGCAGCCAGAGCACAGATACGCAGTATTTT. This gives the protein CASSQSTDTQYF.

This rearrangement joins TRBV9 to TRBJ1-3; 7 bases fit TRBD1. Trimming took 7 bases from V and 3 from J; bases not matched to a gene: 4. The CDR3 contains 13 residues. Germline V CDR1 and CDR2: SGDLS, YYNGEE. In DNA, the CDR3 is TGTGCCAGCGGACAGGTACATGGAAACACCATATATTTT. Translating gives CASGQVHGNTIYF.

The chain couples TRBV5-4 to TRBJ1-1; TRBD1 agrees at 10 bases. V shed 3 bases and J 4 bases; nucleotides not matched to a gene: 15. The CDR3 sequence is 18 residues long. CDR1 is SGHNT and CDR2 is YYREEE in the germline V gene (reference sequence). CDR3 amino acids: CASSYQITTTGGVTEAFF. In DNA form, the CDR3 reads TGTGCCAGCAGCTACCAAATCACTACGACAGGGGGCGTCACTGAAGCTTTCTTT.

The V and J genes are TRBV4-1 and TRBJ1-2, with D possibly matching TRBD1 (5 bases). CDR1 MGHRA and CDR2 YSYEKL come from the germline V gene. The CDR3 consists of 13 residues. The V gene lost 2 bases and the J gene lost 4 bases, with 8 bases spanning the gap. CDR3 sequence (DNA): TGCGCCAGCAGCCAACAGGGCCCCTATGGCTACACCTTC. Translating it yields CASSQQGPYGYTF.

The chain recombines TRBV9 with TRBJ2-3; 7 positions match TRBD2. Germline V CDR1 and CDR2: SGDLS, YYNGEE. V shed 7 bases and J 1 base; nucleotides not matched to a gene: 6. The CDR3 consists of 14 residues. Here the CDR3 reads CASGGEWGTDTQYF. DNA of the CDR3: TGTGCCAGCGGGGGGGAGTGGGGCACAGATACGCAGTATTTT. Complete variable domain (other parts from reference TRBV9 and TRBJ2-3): DSGVTQTPKHLITATGQRVTLRCSPRSGDLSVYWYQQSLDQGLQFLIQYYNGEERAKGNILERFSAQQFPDLHSELNLSSLELGDSALYFCASGGEWGTDTQYFGPGTRLTVL.

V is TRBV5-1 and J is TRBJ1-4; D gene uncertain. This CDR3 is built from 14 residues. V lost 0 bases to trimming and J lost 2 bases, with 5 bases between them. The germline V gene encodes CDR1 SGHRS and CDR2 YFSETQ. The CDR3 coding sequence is TGCGCCAGCAGCTTGGGAAGCACTAATGAAAAACTGTTTTTT. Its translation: CASSLGSTNEKLFF.

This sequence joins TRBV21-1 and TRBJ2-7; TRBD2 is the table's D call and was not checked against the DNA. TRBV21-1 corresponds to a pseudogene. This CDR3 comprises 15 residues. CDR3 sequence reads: CASSKCREGRPEQYF. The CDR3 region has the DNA TGTGCCAGCAGCAAATGCCGGGAGGGCCGTCCCGAGCAGTACTTC.

The CDR3 DNA is TGTGCTAGTGGGGCAGGGGGATATGAGCAGTTCTTC. As protein: CASGAGGYEQFF. The chain employs TRBV12-5 and TRBJ2-1, with 7 bases matching TRBD1. Unmatched junction bases numbered 4, after V lost 6 bases and J lost 8 bases. The germline V gene has CDR1 LGHNT and CDR2 FRNRAP. The CDR3 consists of 12 residues.

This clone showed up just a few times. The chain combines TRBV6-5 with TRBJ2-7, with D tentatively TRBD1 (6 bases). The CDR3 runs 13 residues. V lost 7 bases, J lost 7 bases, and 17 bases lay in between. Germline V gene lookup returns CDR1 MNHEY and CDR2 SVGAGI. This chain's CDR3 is CASTLTNGQEQYF. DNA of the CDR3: TGTGCCAGCACCCTAACAAACGGACAGGAGCAGTACTTC.

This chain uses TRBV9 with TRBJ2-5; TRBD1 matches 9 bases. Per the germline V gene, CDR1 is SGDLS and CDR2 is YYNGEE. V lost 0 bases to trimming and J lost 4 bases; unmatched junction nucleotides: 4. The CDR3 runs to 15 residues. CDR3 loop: CASSVGWDRVETQYF. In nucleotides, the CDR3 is TGTGCCAGCAGCGTAGGCTGGGACAGGGTAGAGACCCAGTACTTC.

Here the CDR3 reads CASSYSAGRPNEQFF. The CDR3 region has the DNA TGTGCCAGCAGTTACTCGGCGGGGCGGCCCAATGAGCAGTTCTTC. The rearrangement joins TRBV6-5 to TRBJ2-1; D perhaps matches TRBD2 (6 bases). Trimming shortened V by 0 bases and J by 6 bases, and 12 bases separated the two germline ends. Germline values: CDR1 MNHEY, CDR2 SVGAGI. The CDR3 has 15 residues.

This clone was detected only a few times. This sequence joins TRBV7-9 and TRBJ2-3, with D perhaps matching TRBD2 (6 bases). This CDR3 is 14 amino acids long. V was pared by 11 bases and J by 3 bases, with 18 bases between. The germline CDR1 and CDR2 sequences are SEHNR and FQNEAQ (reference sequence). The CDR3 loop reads CAGSSVSVTDTQYF. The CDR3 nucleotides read TGTGCCGGCTCTAGCGTCTCGGTGACAGATACGCAGTATTTT.

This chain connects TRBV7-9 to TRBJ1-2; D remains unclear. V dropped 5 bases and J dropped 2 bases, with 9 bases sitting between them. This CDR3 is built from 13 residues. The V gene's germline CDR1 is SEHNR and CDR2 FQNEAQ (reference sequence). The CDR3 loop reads CASSIDGNYGYTF. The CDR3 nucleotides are TGTGCCAGCAGCATTGACGGGAACTATGGCTACACCTTC. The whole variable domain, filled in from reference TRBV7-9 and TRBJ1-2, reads DTGVSQNPRHKITKRGQNVTFRCDPISEHNRLYWYRQTLGQGPEFLTYFQNEAQLEKSRLLSDRFSAERPKGSFSTLEIQRTEQGDSAMYLCASSIDGNYGYTFGSGTRLTVV.

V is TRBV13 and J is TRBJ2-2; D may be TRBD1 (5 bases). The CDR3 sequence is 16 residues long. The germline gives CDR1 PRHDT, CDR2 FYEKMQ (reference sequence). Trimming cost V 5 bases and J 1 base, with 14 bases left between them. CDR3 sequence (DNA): TGTGCCAGCAGCGTCCGCAGGGAATGGAACACCGGGGAGCTGTTTTTT. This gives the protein CASSVRREWNTGELFF.